This TCR beta chain was sequenced in a study of identifying expanded T cells in peripheral blood. Study findings and constraints: Variance in clone template counts between roughly 2-week samples significantly increased with total template count across all healthy donors.

The germline V gene encodes CDR1 SEHNR and CDR2 FQNEAQ (reference sequence). V lost 4 bases, J lost 2 bases, and 0 bases stayed unmatched. The CDR3 sequence is 14 residues long. Notes on this clone: The antigen is not known.

Clones were sequenced by immunoSEQ multiplex PCR, and TCRdb holds only the in-frame ones, with some missing. The sample records roughly 84,000 clones, approximately 90% being singletons. This chain uses TRBV7-9 with TRBJ2-1, with TRBD2 identical over 9 bases. The specimen sequenced was blood. This sequence originates from a person aged 18 to 75 in good health. The CDR3 sequence is CASSSSGAYNEQFF. DNA of the CDR3: TGTGCCAGCAGCTCTAGCGGGGCCTACAATGAGCAGTTCTTC. Using reference TRBV7-9 and TRBJ2-1 for the parts outside the CDR3, the full variable domain is DTGVSQNPRHKITKRGQNVTFRCDPISEHNRLYWYRQTLGQGPEFLTYFQNEAQLEKSRLLSDRFSAERPKGSFSTLEIQRTEQGDSAMYLCASSSSGAYNEQFFGPGTRLTVL.